These T cell receptor beta chains were read from a single sample in a study of CD4+ T cells in melanoma. The assay was immunoSEQ multiplex PCR, and TCRdb's table has in-frame clones only and misses some. The sample holds about 140,000 clones, about nine tenths seen once. Source of these receptors: a human donor with melanoma. Each CDR3 is given with its conserved first and last residue. Fields, in order: V gene, D gene, clone size, J gene, CDR3 protein, CDR3 DNA. D genes are given only for firm matches. Clone size is shown for a subset of rows, as once, few, many or a class of expanded clone.

TRBV7-2	.	.	TRBJ1-6	CASSLAQQRPLHF	TGTGCCAGCAGCTTAGCGCAACAGAGACCCCTCCACTTT
TRBV10-3	TRBD2	once	TRBJ2-2	CAIRETETSDTGELFF	TGTGCCATCAGGGAGACCGAGACTAGCGACACCGGGGAGCTGTTTTTT
TRBV2	TRBD2	.	TRBJ2-3	CASSIFGGAGDTQYF	TGTGCCAGCAGTATATTCGGGGGGGCGGGAGATACGCAGTATTTT
TRBV27	TRBD2	once	TRBJ2-2	CASSPPSGRLGAGELFF	TGTGCCAGCAGTCCGCCTAGCGGGCGGCTGGGGGCCGGGGAGCTGTTTTTT
TRBV7-3	.	.	TRBJ1-1	CASSFGTEAFF	TGTGCCAGCAGTTTCGGCACTGAAGCTTTCTTT
TRBV2	.	.	TRBJ1-2	CASSNSYYGYTF	TGTGCCAGCAGCAACAGCTACTATGGCTACACCTTC
TRBV18	.	.	TRBJ1-1	CASSPPGGTDTEAFF	TGTGCCAGCTCACCCCCCGGGGGTACAGACACTGAAGCTTTCTTT
TRBV7-9	.	.	TRBJ1-2	CASSLAGPRGYNGYTF	TGTGCCAGCAGCTTAGCGGGTCCTCGGGGCTACAATGGCTACACCTTC
TRBV6-5	.	once	TRBJ1-5	CASRPGGAGQPQHF	TGTGCCAGCAGGCCTGGGGGGGCAGGGCAGCCCCAGCATTTT
TRBV7-3	.	few	TRBJ2-3	CASSLTGTDTQYF	TGTGCCAGCAGCTTAACTGGCACAGATACGCAGTATTTT
TRBV6-1	.	.	TRBJ2-1	CASRQPWYNEQFF	TGTGCCAGCCGACAGCCCTGGTACAATGAGCAGTTCTTC
TRBV19	TRBD2	once	TRBJ2-1	CASTPRGTSGGASQFF	TGTGCCAGTACCCCTAGGGGGACTAGCGGGGGGGCATCGCAGTTCTTC
TRBV6-1	.	.	TRBJ2-2	CASSVEANTGELFF	TGTGCCAGCAGTGTCGAGGCGAACACCGGGGAGCTGTTTTTT
TRBV5-6	TRBD1	.	TRBJ2-4	CASSRGQALAKNIQYF	TGTGCCAGCAGTCGTGGACAGGCCCTAGCCAAAAACATTCAGTACTTC
TRBV11-2	.	.	TRBJ2-3	CASSLVRGSDTQYF	TGTGCCAGCAGCTTAGTCCGGGGGTCAGATACGCAGTATTTT
TRBV10-2	TRBD1	.	TRBJ1-6	CASSESRATWDRVTPLHF	TGCGCCAGCAGTGAGTCGAGGGCCACGTGGGACAGGGTAACACCCCTCCACTTT
TRBV7-9	.	once	TRBJ1-3	CASRALTSGNTIYF	TGTGCCAGCAGGGCCCTCACCTCTGGAAACACCATATATTTT
TRBV5-1	.	.	TRBJ2-1	CASSFDIEAVNNEQFF	TGCGCCAGCAGCTTTGATATAGAGGCAGTCAACAATGAGCAGTTCTTC
TRBV7-9	.	.	TRBJ2-5	CASSPPGGETQYF	TGTGCCAGCAGCCCCCCCGGCGGCGAGACCCAGTACTTC
TRBV6-5	TRBD1	once	TRBJ1-2	CASSLGQGGGYTF	TGTGCCAGCAGCCTGGGACAGGGCGGCGGCTACACCTTC
TRBV5-1	.	.	TRBJ2-5	CASSSLPGNQETQYF	TGCGCCAGCAGCTCCCTTCCGGGCAACCAAGAGACCCAGTACTTC
TRBV7-9	.	once	TRBJ1-1	CASARGEAFF	TGTGCCAGCGCCCGGGGTGAAGCTTTCTTT
TRBV2	.	.	TRBJ2-2	CASAVRNTGELFF	TGTGCCAGCGCGGTAAGGAACACCGGGGAGCTGTTTTTT
TRBV5-1	.	.	TRBJ2-7	CASMQGSEQYF	TGCGCCAGCATGCAGGGATCCGAGCAGTACTTC
TRBV12-5	TRBD1	once	TRBJ2-7	CASGLTTGTVNYEQYF	TGTGCTAGTGGTTTGACAACCGGGACAGTAAACTACGAGCAGTACTTC
TRBV7-2	.	.	TRBJ1-2	CASSAPGHPDAYGYTF	TGTGCCAGCAGCGCCCCAGGTCACCCCGATGCCTATGGCTACACCTTC
TRBV30	TRBD2	.	TRBJ2-5	CAWSVRERGVQETQYF	TGTGCCTGGAGTGTACGGGAGCGGGGGGTCCAAGAGACCCAGTACTTC
TRBV14	.	.	TRBJ2-5	CASSVDLGTQYF	TGTGCCAGCAGCGTAGACCTGGGGACCCAGTACTTC
TRBV5-4	.	.	TRBJ2-7	CASSSFRQDSSYEQYF	TGTGCCAGCAGCTCCTTCAGACAGGATAGCTCCTACGAGCAGTACTTC
TRBV11-3	.	.	TRBJ2-3	CASSYQGGDTQYF	TGTGCCAGCAGTTATCAGGGAGGAGATACGCAGTATTTT
TRBV5-1	.	.	TRBJ1-1	CASSFGDRHGTEAFF	TGCGCCAGCAGCTTCGGCGATAGACACGGGACTGAAGCTTTCTTT
TRBV5-1	.	.	TRBJ2-1	CASSLGLGSSYNEQFF	TGCGCCAGCAGCTTGGGGCTGGGGAGCTCCTACAATGAGCAGTTCTTC
TRBV4-1	.	.	TRBJ2-3	CASSQAHRATDTQYF	TGCGCCAGCAGCCAAGCCCACAGGGCTACAGATACGCAGTATTTT
TRBV7-2	.	.	TRBJ2-7	CASSSGPTYEQYF	TGTGCCAGCAGCTCCGGACCGACCTACGAGCAGTACTTC
TRBV5-1	.	.	TRBJ2-7	CASSLGLGRDRYF	TGCGCCAGCAGCTTGGGCCTCGGACGCGATCGCTACTTC
TRBV4-1	.	once	TRBJ2-2	CASSQNSYTGELFF	TGCGCCAGCAGCCAAAACAGCTACACCGGGGAGCTGTTTTTT
TRBV7-2	TRBD2	.	TRBJ2-1	CASSGEGTRGFGEQFF	TGTGCCAGCAGCGGGGAAGGGACTAGAGGATTCGGTGAGCAGTTCTTC
TRBV5-1	TRBD1	.	TRBJ2-2	CASSPGQGTPGELFF	TGCGCCAGCAGCCCGGGACAGGGGACCCCCGGGGAGCTGTTTTTT
TRBV10-3	.	.	TRBJ2-1	CAISEFGYNEQFF	TGTGCCATCAGTGAGTTCGGATACAATGAGCAGTTCTTC
TRBV18	.	.	TRBJ1-2	CASSPGSDGRTYGYTF	TGTGCCAGCTCACCGGGATCCGACGGACGGACATATGGCTACACCTTC
TRBV9	.	once	TRBJ2-3	CASSVVGGTDTQYF	TGTGCCAGCAGCGTAGTCGGGGGCACAGATACGCAGTATTTT
TRBV2	TRBD2	.	TRBJ2-3	CASSDTAGQRYF	TGTGCCAGCAGCGACACAGCGGGGCAGCGGTATTTT
TRBV7-7	.	.	TRBJ2-5	CASSLAGEKETQYF	TGTGCTAGCAGCTTAGCAGGGGAGAAAGAGACCCAGTACTTC
TRBV30	.	.	TRBJ2-5	CAWTHGRVQETQYF	TGTGCCTGGACCCATGGGAGAGTCCAAGAGACCCAGTACTTC
TRBV30	TRBD1	.	TRBJ1-2	CAWRVTGVSYGYTF	TGTGCCTGGAGGGTCACAGGGGTGAGCTATGGCTACACCTTC
TRBV6-5	.	.	TRBJ1-1	CASSYFRGNTEAFF	TGTGCCAGCAGTTACTTTCGTGGCAACACTGAAGCTTTCTTT
TRBV5-6	TRBD2	.	TRBJ2-3	CASSTDSGGADTQYF	TGTGCCAGCAGCACGGATAGCGGGGGGGCGGATACGCAGTATTTT
TRBV6-5	TRBD2	.	TRBJ2-1	CASSLSGGGYNEQFF	TGTGCCAGCAGTCTGAGCGGGGGGGGGTACAATGAGCAGTTCTTC